This T cell receptor (beta chain) was identified during a study of T cell responses to AZD1222 COVID-19 vaccine. The ends lost 2 bases at V and 11 bases at J; junction bases unmatched: 8. Germline loops: CDR1 MNHEY, CDR2 SVGAGI. This CDR3 has 13 amino acids. Repertoires were generated with immunoSEQ multiplex PCR, while TCRdb's copy carries only in-frame clones and drops some. The data show approximately 140,000 clones, more than 85% seen once. The V and J genes are TRBV6-5 and TRBJ1-1, with TRBD1 identical over 7 bases. This clonotype was obtained from an adult in good health. The input for sequencing was peripheral blood, taken on day 0 of AZD1222 vaccination. The CDR3 DNA follows: TGTGCCAGCAGTTACATCTCGGGACAGCTGGCTTTCTTT. Translating gives CASSYISGQLAFF.